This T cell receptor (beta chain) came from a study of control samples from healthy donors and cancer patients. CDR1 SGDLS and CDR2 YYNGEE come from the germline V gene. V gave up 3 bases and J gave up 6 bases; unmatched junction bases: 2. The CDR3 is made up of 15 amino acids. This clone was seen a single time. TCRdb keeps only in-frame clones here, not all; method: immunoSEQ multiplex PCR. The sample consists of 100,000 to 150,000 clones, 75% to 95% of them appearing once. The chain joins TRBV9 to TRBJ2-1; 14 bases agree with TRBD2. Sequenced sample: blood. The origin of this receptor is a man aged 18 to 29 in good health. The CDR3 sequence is CASSAGTSGSNEQFF. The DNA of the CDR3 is TGTGCCAGCAGCGCCGGGACTAGCGGGAGCAATGAGCAGTTCTTC.